The 22 T cell receptor beta chains below all came from one sample that was sequenced in a study of blood T cell repertoires in COVID-19. Repertoires were generated with immunoSEQ multiplex PCR, while TCRdb's copy carries only in-frame clones and drops some. Of roughly 200,000 clones listed, around 87% were seen once; the top ten hold around 7%. Sequenced: PBMCs or T cells enriched from blood (not recorded which). Receptors were obtained from a man aged 25-45 years in a cohort exposed to, infected with or recovered from COVID-19 (not recorded which).

This chain joins TRBV4-1 and TRBJ1-2; the D is unclear. The CDR3 totals 15 residues. V lost 3 bases to trimming and J lost 7 bases, with 18 bases between them. Germline CDR1 MGHRA, CDR2 YSYEKL. The CDR3 is CASSHGTSRRGGYTF. CDR3 in DNA: TGCGCCAGCAGCCATGGTACAAGTCGCCGGGGTGGCTACACCTTC.

This chain joins TRBV7-2 and TRBJ1-2; D not resolved. The CDR3 runs to 18 residues. The ends were cut back, 1 base at V and 1 base at J, with 19 bases in the middle. Germline V gene sequence: CDR1 SGHTA, CDR2 FQGNSA. CDR3 residues: CASSLVGGQAKDNYGYTF. CDR3 DNA sequence: TGTGCCAGCAGCTTAGTGGGTGGTCAGGCAAAGGATAACTATGGCTACACCTTC.

For the CDR3, the DNA is TGTGCCAGCAGCCGTGAGTGGGGCGGCTACACCTTC. Its protein product is CASSREWGGYTF. The chain has TRBV3-1 (or the pseudogene TRBV3-2) and TRBJ1-2; tentative D call: TRBD1 (5 bases). The CDR3 has 12 amino acids. CDR1 LGHDT and CDR2 YNNKEL come from the germline V gene (reference sequence). Trimming took 4 bases from V and 8 from J, leaving 11 bases between them.

The chain joins TRBV11-2 to TRBJ2-4; D may be TRBD2 (6 bases). Trimming took off 5 bases at V and 14 bases at J, with 16 bases between the two ends. CDR3 length equals 12 residues. Germline V gene lookup returns CDR1 SGHAT and CDR2 FQNNGV. The CDR3 loop reads CASSQPQGGEYF. CDR3 nucleotide sequence: TGTGCCAGCAGCCAACCGCAAGGAGGGGAGTACTTC.

V and J are TRBV19 and TRBJ2-5; 13 bases map to TRBD2. Germline V gene lookup returns CDR1 LNHDA and CDR2 SQIVND (reference sequence). CDR3 length: 16 residues. V trimming: 5 bases; J trimming: 4 bases; junction bases outside the gene matches: 7. In DNA, the CDR3 is TGTGCCAGTAGTTTACGGACTAGCGGGAGCCCAGAGACCCAGTACTTC. Its protein is CASSLRTSGSPETQYF.

This clone was found a few times. The rearrangement links TRBV5-5 to TRBJ2-5, with no clear D. The CDR3 is 13 amino acids. Germline-derived CDR1 and CDR2 are SGHKS and YYEKEE (reference sequence). Trimming shortened V by 0 bases and J by 6 bases, and 9 bases separated the two germline ends. This CDR3 reads CASSLEPTKTQYF. CDR3 sequence (DNA): TGTGCCAGCAGCTTGGAGCCCACTAAGACCCAGTACTTC. The entire variable domain, with the rest obtained from reference TRBV5-5 and TRBJ2-5, is as follows: DAGVTQSPTHLIKTRGQQVTLRCSPISGHKSVSWYQQVLGQGPQFIFQYYEKEERGRGNFPDRFSARQFPNYSSELNVNALLLGDSALYLCASSLEPTKTQYFGPGTRLLVL.

The V and J genes are TRBV5-1 and TRBJ1-4; D gene unclear. V shed 2 bases and J shed 1 base, with 6 bases lying between them. CDR3 length equals 14 residues. The germline V gene has CDR1 SGHRS and CDR2 YFSETQ. CDR3 sequence: CASSLTQTNEKLFF. Here the CDR3 DNA reads TGCGCCAGCAGCTTAACACAAACTAATGAAAAACTGTTTTTT.

CDR3 in amino acids: CASSLYIRGTGELFF. For the CDR3, the DNA is TGTGCCAGCAGCTTGTACATTCGGGGGACCGGGGAGCTGTTTTTT. The chain links TRBV7-6 to TRBJ2-2; tentative D call: TRBD2 (6 bases). Per the germline V gene, CDR1 is SGHVS and CDR2 is FNYEAQ. V dropped 3 bases and J dropped 5 bases, with 13 bases sitting between them. This CDR3 is 15 amino acids long.

The V gene is TRBV18, the J gene TRBJ2-1; maybe TRBD2 (5 bases). Trimming pared 4 bases from V and 8 bases from J, leaving 15 bases between. Germline lookup yields CDR1 KGHSH and CDR2 LQKENI. The length of the CDR3 is 14 residues. This CDR3 is CASSRVTSSHEQFF. The CDR3 DNA sequence: TGTGCCAGCTCACGAGTTACTAGTTCCCATGAGCAGTTCTTC.

This chain links TRBV5-1 with TRBJ1-2; D uncertain. V was trimmed by 5 bases and J by 2 bases, leaving 25 bases between them. Germline loops: CDR1 SGHRS, CDR2 YFSETQ. The CDR3 covers 18 residues. DNA of the CDR3: TGCGCCAGCAGGCTTGGGATACTGGGCGGGATTTCGAACTATGGCTACACCTTC. Amino acid sequence: CASRLGILGGISNYGYTF.

This sequence joins TRBV5-4 and TRBJ1-4, with TRBD1 matching over 10 bases. Per the germline V gene, CDR1 is SGHNT and CDR2 is YYREEE (reference sequence). The CDR3 is made up of 15 amino acids. Trimming took 0 bases from V and 8 from J; bases not matched to a gene: 4. CDR3 nucleotide sequence: TGTGCCAGCAGCTTGGCGGGACAGGGGCGCGAAAAACTGTTTTTT. Translating gives CASSLAGQGREKLFF.

V gene TRBV3-1 (or the pseudogene TRBV3-2) combines with J gene TRBJ1-2; 7 nucleotides align to TRBD1. After removal of 3 bases from V and 4 bases from J, the junction contained 5 bases not matched to a gene. Germline values: CDR1 LGHDT, CDR2 YNNKEL (reference sequence). The CDR3 runs to 14 residues. In DNA form, the CDR3 reads TGTGCCAGCAGCCAGCGGACAGGCCGCTATGGCTACACCTTC. Translation gives CASSQRTGRYGYTF.

The chain combines TRBV28 with TRBJ1-2; 7 bases fit TRBD1. With 7 bases clipped from V and 5 bases from J, the junction kept 7 bases outside the gene matches. The CDR3 is 13 residues long. The germline CDR1 and CDR2 sequences are MDHEN and SYDVKM. DNA of the CDR3: TGTGCCAGCATTCACAGGGGACATTATGGCTACACCTTC. Translation: CASIHRGHYGYTF.

The gene calls are TRBV5-1 and TRBJ2-2, with 11 bases lining up with TRBD2. There are 17 residues in the CDR3. From germline, CDR1 is SGHRS and CDR2 YFSETQ. V lost 2 bases to trimming and J lost 1 base; unmatched junction nucleotides: 4. CDR3 nucleotides: TGCGCCAGCAGCTTACTAGCGGGAGAAGTGAACACCGGGGAGCTGTTTTTT. Protein sequence: CASSLLAGEVNTGELFF.

The table lists this clone with a few counts. The chain is built from TRBV19 and TRBJ2-2, with 13 bases lining up with TRBD2. The CDR3 spans 16 residues. With V trimmed by 6 bases and J by 7 bases, 8 bases remained unmatched. The germline CDR1 and CDR2 sequences are LNHDA and SQIVND (reference sequence). CDR3 sequence reads: CASSAGLAGDSGELFF. For the CDR3, the DNA is TGTGCCAGTAGCGCCGGACTAGCGGGAGATAGCGGGGAGCTGTTTTTT.

The genes are TRBV6-4 and TRBJ1-2; TRBD1 might be the D (6 bases). The germline CDR1 and CDR2 sequences are MRHNA and SNTAGT. Trimming removed 4 bases at V and 5 bases at J, with 14 bases between. This CDR3 region has 14 residues. The CDR3 DNA is TGTGCCAGCAGTGGTAACAGGGTTGGGTATGGCTACACCTTC. Its protein is CASSGNRVGYGYTF.

Regarding this clone: At one end, the junction sequence differs from germline, possibly due to a read error. The chain is built from TRBV28 and TRBJ2-7, with 9 bases identical to TRBD1. The CDR3 has 15 residues. Germline V gene sequence: CDR1 MDHEN, CDR2 SYDVKM. In DNA, the CDR3 is TGTGCCAGCAGTTTATCCGTCCCGGGACAGGGAAGACGGGACTTC. Protein sequence: CASSLSVPGQGRRDF.

The V and J genes are TRBV5-1 and TRBJ2-1; 8 positions match TRBD2. This CDR3 is 18 amino acids long. V shed 7 bases, J shed 6 bases, and the junction held 21 bases outside the gene matches. Germline V CDR1 and CDR2: SGHRS, YFSETQ. This CDR3 is CASGKGFREGLAINEQFF. For the CDR3, the DNA is TGCGCCAGCGGCAAGGGTTTCCGGGAGGGCCTCGCGATCAATGAGCAGTTCTTC.

The chain employs TRBV28 and TRBJ1-2; TRBD1 aligns across 7 bases. This CDR3 has 13 residues. CDR1 MDHEN and CDR2 SYDVKM come from the germline V gene. J lost 4 bases, V lost 8 bases, and 7 bases had no gene match. The CDR3 DNA reads TGTGCCAGCTCAGCCTCAGGGGGCTATGGCTACACCTTC. Amino acids: CASSASGGYGYTF.

This chain links TRBV24-1 with TRBJ2-3; D is uncertain. CDR3 length: 15 amino acids. Germline V lookup: CDR1 KGHDR, CDR2 SFDVKD. With 9 bases removed from V and 0 bases from J, the gap between germline ends came to 15 bases. CDR3 amino acids: CATGVGASSTDTQYF. The DNA of the CDR3 is TGTGCCACCGGCGTGGGCGCTTCTAGCACAGATACGCAGTATTTT.

This chain uses TRBV28 with TRBJ2-1; the D gene is possibly TRBD1 (5 bases). The CDR3 contains 13 residues. Germline assignment: CDR1 MDHEN and CDR2 SYDVKM. Deletions cut 3 bases from V and 3 bases from J, with 6 bases between. The CDR3 DNA reads as TGTGCCAGCAGTTTGGACATCTACAATGAGCAGTTCTTC. It specifies CASSLDIYNEQFF. Complete variable domain (other parts from reference TRBV28 and TRBJ2-1): DVKVTQSSRYLVKRTGEKVFLECVQDMDHENMFWYRQDPGLGLRLIYFSYDVKMKEKGDIPEGYSVSREKKERFSLILESASTNQTSMYLCASSLDIYNEQFFGPGTRLTVL.

The rearrangement joins TRBV7-2 to TRBJ2-2; 11 bases are shared with TRBD1. CDR1 and CDR2 from the germline V gene are SGHTA and FQGNSA. This CDR3 spans 17 amino acids. V lost 5 bases, J lost 5 bases, and 10 bases stayed unmatched. CDR3 bases: TGTGCCAGCAGCCCCGTGGGCGGGACAGGGGGGACCGGGGAGCTGTTTTTT. Residues: CASSPVGGTGGTGELFF.